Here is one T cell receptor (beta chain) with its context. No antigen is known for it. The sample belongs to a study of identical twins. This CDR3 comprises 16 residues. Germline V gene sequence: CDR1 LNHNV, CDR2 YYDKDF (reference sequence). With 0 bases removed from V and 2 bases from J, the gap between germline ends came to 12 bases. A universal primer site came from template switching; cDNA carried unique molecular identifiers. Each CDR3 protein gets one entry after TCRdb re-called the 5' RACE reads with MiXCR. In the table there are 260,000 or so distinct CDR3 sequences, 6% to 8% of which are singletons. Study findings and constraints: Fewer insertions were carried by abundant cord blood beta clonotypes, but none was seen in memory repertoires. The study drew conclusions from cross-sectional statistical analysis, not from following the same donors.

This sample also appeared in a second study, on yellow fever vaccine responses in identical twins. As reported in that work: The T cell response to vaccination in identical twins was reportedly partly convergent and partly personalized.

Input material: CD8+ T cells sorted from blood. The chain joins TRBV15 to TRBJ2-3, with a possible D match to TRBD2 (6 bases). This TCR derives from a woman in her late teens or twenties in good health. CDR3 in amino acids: CATSRDRDWNTDTQYF. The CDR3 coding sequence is TGTGCCACCAGCAGAGATAGGGACTGGAACACAGATACGCAGTATTTT.